This TCR beta chain comes out of a study of blood T cell repertoires in COVID-19. Study as a whole: From the United States, Italy and Spain came samples of acute and convalescent COVID-19.

This clone was seen a single time. Methods used by the authors: Using reference gene primer amplification, nucleated cell counts were estimated. Assay: immunoSEQ multiplex PCR; the TCRdb copy retains only in-frame clones and omits some. V and J calls and clone size follow that table, whereas D and trimming were derived from the DNA. The profile covers about 230,000 clones, with roughly four fifths appearing a single time and around 6.8% taken by the ten largest. The receptor was derived from a woman aged 45-59 years with acute or convalescent COVID-19. Sequenced sample: peripheral blood.

This CDR3 reads CSARASYEQFF. The CDR3 DNA reads TGCAGTGCTAGAGCTAGCTATGAGCAGTTCTTC. The chain links TRBV20-1 to TRBJ2-1; D might be TRBD2 (5 bases). Trimming left V 1 base short and J 8 bases short, with 6 bases between. The CDR3 totals 11 residues. Germline CDR1 reads DFQATT; CDR2 reads SNEGSKA (reference sequence).